The T cell receptor (beta chain) described here comes from a study of response to subunit inactivated influenza vaccine. Notes on the study in general: Few additional T cells are recruited per seasonal influenza vaccination, authors suggested.

This clonotype was detected a few times. Antigen unknown. CDR1 SGHTA and CDR2 FQGNSA come from the germline V gene. This CDR3 spans 13 amino acids. Trimming left V 5 bases short and J 5 bases short, with 12 bases between. TCRdb reprocessed the RT-PCR reads with MiXCR, giving one entry per CDR3 protein. The sample contains about 240,000 distinct CDR3 sequences, roughly an eighth of which appear only once. V and J are TRBV7-2 and TRBJ2-5; the D is unclear. This receptor was obtained from a man aged 45-65 years who received an inactivated influenza vaccine. Sequences were derived from non-naive T cells sorted from PBMCs, sampled around two weeks before vaccination. In DNA, the CDR3 is TGTGCCAGCAGCACCCGGGTGGAGGAGACCCAGTACTTC. Protein product: CASSTRVEETQYF.